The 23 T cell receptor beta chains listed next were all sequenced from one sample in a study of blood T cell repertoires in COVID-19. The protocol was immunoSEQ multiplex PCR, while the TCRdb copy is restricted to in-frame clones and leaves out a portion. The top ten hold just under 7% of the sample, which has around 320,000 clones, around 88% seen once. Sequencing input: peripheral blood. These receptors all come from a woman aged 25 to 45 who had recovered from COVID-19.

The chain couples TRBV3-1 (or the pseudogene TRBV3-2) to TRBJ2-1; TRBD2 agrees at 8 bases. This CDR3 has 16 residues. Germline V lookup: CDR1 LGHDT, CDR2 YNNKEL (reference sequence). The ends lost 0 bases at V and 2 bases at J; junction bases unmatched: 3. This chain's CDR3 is CASSQDLGGAYNEQFF. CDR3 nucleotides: TGTGCCAGCAGCCAAGATCTCGGGGGGGCCTACAATGAGCAGTTCTTC.

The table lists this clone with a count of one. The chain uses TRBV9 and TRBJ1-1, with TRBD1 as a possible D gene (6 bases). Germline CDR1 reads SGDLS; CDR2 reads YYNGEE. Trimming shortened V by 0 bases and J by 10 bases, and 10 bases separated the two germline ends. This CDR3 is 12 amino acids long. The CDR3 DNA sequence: TGTGCCAGCAGCGTAGAGGGGGGGCGAGCTTTCTTT. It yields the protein CASSVEGGRAFF.

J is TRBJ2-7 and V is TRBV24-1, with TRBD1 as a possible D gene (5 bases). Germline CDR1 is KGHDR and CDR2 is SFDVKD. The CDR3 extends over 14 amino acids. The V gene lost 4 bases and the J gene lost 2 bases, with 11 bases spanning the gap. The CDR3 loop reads CATSESGHTYEQYF. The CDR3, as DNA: TGTGCCACCAGTGAGAGTGGACACACCTACGAGCAGTACTTC.

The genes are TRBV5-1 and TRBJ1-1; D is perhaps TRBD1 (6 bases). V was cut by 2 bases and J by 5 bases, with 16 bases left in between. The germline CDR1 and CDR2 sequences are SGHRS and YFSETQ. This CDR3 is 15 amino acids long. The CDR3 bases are TGCGCCAGCAGCTTCTCTGGGGGCTTCGGGACTGAAGCTTTCTTT. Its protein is CASSFSGGFGTEAFF. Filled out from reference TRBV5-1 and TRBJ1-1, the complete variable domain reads KAGVTQTPRYLIKTRGQQVTLSCSPISGHRSVSWYQQTPGQGLQFLFEYFSETQRNKGNFPGRFSGRQFSNSRSEMNVSTLELGDSALYLCASSFSGGFGTEAFFGQGTRLTVV.

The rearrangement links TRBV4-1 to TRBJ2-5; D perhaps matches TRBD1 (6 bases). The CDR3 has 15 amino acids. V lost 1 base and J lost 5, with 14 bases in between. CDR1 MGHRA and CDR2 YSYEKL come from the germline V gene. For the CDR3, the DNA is TGCGCCAGCAGCCAAGGGGGGCCCGGCTTTGAGACCCAGTACTTC. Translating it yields CASSQGGPGFETQYF.

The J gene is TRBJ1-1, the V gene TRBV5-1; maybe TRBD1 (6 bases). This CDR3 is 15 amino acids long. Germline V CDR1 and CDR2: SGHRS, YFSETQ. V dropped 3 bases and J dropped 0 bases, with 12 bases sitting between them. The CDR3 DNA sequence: TGCGCCAGCAGCTCGACAGGCGTCCTGAACACTGAAGCTTTCTTT. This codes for CASSSTGVLNTEAFF.

DNA of the CDR3: TGTGCCAGCAGCTTAGCTGTACAAGAGACCCAGTACTTC. Its translation: CASSLAVQETQYF. The rearrangement uses TRBV11-1 and TRBJ2-5; no definite D call. Germline CDR1 is SGHAT and CDR2 is FQDESV (reference sequence). The CDR3 spans 13 residues. Trimming took 0 bases from V and 2 from J, leaving 4 bases between them.

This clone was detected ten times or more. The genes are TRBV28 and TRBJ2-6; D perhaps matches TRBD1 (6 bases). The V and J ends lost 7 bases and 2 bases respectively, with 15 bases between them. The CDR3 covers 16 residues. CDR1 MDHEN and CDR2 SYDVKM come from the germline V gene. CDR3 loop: CASTGQGITGANVLTF. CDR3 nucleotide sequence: TGTGCCAGCACCGGGCAGGGGATCACTGGGGCCAACGTCCTGACTTTC.

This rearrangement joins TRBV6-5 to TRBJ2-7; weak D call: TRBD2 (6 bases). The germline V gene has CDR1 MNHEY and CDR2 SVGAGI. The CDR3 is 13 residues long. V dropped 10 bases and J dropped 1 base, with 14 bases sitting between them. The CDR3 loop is CATTPTSSYEQYF. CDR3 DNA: TGTGCCACTACCCCGACTAGTTCCTACGAGCAGTACTTC.

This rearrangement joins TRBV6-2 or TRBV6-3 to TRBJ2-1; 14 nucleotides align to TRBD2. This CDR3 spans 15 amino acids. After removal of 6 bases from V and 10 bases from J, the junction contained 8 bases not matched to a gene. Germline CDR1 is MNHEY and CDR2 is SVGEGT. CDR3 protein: CASSPTSGGASEQFF. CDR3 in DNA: TGTGCCAGCAGCCCGACTAGCGGGGGGGCCTCCGAGCAGTTCTTC.

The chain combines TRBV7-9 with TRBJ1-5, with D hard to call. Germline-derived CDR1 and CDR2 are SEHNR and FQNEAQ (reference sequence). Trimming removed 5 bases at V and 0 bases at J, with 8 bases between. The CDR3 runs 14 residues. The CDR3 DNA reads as TGTGCCAGCAGCCCAGGAAATAGCAATCAGCCCCAGCATTTT. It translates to CASSPGNSNQPQHF.

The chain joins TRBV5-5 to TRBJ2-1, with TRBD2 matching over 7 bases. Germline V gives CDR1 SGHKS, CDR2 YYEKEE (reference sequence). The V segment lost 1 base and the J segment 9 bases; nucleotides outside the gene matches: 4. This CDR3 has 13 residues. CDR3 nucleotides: TGTGCCAGCAGCTTGACTAGCGCAGGTGAGCAGTTCTTC. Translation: CASSLTSAGEQFF.

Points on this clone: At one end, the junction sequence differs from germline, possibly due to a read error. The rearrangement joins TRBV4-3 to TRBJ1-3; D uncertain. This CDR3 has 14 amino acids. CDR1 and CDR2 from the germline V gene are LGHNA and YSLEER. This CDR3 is CASSQAASGNTIYF. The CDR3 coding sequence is TGCGCCAGCAGCCAGGCGGCCTCTGGGAACACCATATATTTT.

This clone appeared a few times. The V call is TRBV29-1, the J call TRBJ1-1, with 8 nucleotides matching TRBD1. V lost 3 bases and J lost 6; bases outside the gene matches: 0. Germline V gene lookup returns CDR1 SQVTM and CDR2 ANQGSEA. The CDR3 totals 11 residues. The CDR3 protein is CSVETGAEAFF. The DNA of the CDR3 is TGCAGCGTTGAGACAGGGGCTGAAGCTTTCTTT.

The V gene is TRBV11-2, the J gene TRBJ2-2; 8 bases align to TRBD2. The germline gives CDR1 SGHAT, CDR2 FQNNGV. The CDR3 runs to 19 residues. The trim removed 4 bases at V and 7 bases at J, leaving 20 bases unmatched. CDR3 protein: CASSSLQAGGAERGGELFF. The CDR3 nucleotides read TGTGCCAGCAGCTCCCTCCAGGCCGGGGGGGCCGAAAGGGGCGGGGAGCTGTTTTTT.

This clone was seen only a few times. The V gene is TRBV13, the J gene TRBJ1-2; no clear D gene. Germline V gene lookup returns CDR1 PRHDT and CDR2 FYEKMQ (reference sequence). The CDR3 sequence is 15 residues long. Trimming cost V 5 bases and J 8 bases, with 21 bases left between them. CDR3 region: CASSIYRTGVGGYTF. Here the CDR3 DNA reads TGTGCCAGCAGCATATATAGGACTGGAGTCGGGGGCTACACCTTC.

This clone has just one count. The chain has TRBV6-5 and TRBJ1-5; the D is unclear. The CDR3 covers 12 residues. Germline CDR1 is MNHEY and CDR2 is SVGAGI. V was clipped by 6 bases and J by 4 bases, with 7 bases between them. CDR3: CASSIQNQPQHF. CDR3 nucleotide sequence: TGTGCCAGCAGCATTCAAAATCAGCCCCAGCATTTT.

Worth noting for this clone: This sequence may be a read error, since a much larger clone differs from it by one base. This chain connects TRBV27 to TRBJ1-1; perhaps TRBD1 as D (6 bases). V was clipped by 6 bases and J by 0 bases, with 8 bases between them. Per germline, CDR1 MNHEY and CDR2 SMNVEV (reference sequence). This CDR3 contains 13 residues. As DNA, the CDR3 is TGTGCCAGCAGCTGGACAGTGAACACTGAAGCTTTCTTT. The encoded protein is CASSWTVNTEAFF.

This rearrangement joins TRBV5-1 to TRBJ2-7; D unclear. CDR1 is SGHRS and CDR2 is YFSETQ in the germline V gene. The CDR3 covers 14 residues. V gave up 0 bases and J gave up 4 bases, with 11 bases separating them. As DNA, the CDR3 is TGCGCCAGCAGCTTGGATGGAGTTGCATACGAGCAGTACTTC. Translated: CASSLDGVAYEQYF.

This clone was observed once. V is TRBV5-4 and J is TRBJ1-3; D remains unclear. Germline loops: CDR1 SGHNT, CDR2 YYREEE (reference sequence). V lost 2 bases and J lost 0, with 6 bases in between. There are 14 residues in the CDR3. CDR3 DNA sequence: TGTGCCAGCAGCTTCGACAACTCTGGAAACACCATATATTTT. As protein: CASSFDNSGNTIYF.

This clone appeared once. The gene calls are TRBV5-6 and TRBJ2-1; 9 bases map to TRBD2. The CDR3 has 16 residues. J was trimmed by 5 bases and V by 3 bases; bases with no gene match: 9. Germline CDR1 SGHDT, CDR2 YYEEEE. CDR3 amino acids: CASSSTLAGGHNEQFF. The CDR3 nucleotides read TGTGCCAGCAGCTCGACGCTGGCGGGGGGGCACAATGAGCAGTTCTTC.

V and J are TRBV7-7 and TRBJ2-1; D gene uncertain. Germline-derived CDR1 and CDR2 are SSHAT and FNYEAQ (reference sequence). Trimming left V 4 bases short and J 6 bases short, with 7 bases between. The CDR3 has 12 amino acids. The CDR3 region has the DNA TGTGCCAGCAGCTCTCCGGGCAATGAGCAGTTCTTC. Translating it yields CASSSPGNEQFF.

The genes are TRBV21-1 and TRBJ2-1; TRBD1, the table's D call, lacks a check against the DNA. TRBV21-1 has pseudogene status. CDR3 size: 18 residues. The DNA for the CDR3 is TGTGCCAGCAGCAAACCCCGTCCCCAGGACAGGGCCCAGGATGAGCAGTTCTTC. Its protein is CASSKPRPQDRAQDEQFF.